These 3 T cell receptor beta chains were sequenced from one sample in a study of T cells in localized non-small cell lung cancer (dated by TCRdb to about 2020). Library preparation used the immunoSEQ multiplex PCR assay. TCRdb took over this immuneACCESS table, retaining in-frame rearrangements with V and J assigned. Such tables are incomplete; in checked studies, under half of the missing clones stem from an unresolved V gene, and the remainder is unexplained. In all, the sample holds over 50,000 clones, and roughly 90% of those were seen once. Roughly 1.9% of the sample is taken by the ten largest. The sequences come from peripheral blood, collected before any cancer treatment. These receptors came from a woman aged 35 to 70 with stage I lung adenocarcinoma.

The chain is built from TRBV6-1 and TRBJ1-4, with TRBD1 as a possible D gene (6 bases). Per the germline V gene, CDR1 is MNHNS and CDR2 is SASEGT. The CDR3 loop spans 14 amino acids. Trimming removed 3 bases at V and 1 base at J, with 6 bases between. The CDR3 protein is CASSDRGTNEKLFF. CDR3 in DNA: TGTGCCAGCAGTGACAGGGGAACTAATGAAAAACTGTTTTTT.

The chain has TRBV29-1 and TRBJ2-7; 13 bases are a match to TRBD2. Germline lookup yields CDR1 SQVTM and CDR2 ANQGSEA. After removal of 3 bases from V and 5 bases from J, the junction contained 13 bases not matched to a gene. CDR3 length: 17 residues. CDR3 sequence (DNA): TGCAGCGTTGAGAGCCCGAGGGGGACTAGCGGGAATAACGAGCAGTACTTC. The encoded protein is CSVESPRGTSGNNEQYF.

J is TRBJ2-1 and V is TRBV6-5, with D unclear. The V gene's germline CDR1 is MNHEY and CDR2 SVGAGI. This CDR3 contains 14 residues. The V end was cut by 10 bases, the J end by 9 bases, with 22 bases between. The CDR3 here is CATSRFWDSLEQFF. The CDR3 DNA follows: TGTGCCACCTCCCGGTTTTGGGATAGTCTTGAGCAGTTCTTC.